The source of this T cell receptor beta chain is a study of cytomegalovirus exposure and HLA in healthy donors. Study-level results: In vitro work confirmed that a few CMV-associated chains recognize CMV antigens. About 87% or about 30% of the time was how often most TCR beta V segments were productive, according to an earlier analysis.

Vbeta (60) and Jbeta (13) primers were used in the PCR. Assay: immunoSEQ multiplex PCR; the TCRdb copy retains only in-frame clones and omits some. The sample carries under 200,000 clones, roughly 85% recorded once. As to this clone: Antigen specificity is unknown.

The CDR3 spans 15 residues. The germline V gene has CDR1 MRHNA and CDR2 SNTAGT. Trimming took off 2 bases at V and 0 bases at J, with 9 bases between the two ends. This TCR came from a woman in her 40s in good health and CMV-seronegative. Sequenced input: PBMCs. The chain has TRBV6-4 and TRBJ2-3; possibly TRBD2 for D (6 bases). The CDR3, as DNA: TGTGCCAGCAGTGACGGGACTTCTAGCACAGATACGCAGTATTTT. Amino acid sequence: CASSDGTSSTDTQYF.